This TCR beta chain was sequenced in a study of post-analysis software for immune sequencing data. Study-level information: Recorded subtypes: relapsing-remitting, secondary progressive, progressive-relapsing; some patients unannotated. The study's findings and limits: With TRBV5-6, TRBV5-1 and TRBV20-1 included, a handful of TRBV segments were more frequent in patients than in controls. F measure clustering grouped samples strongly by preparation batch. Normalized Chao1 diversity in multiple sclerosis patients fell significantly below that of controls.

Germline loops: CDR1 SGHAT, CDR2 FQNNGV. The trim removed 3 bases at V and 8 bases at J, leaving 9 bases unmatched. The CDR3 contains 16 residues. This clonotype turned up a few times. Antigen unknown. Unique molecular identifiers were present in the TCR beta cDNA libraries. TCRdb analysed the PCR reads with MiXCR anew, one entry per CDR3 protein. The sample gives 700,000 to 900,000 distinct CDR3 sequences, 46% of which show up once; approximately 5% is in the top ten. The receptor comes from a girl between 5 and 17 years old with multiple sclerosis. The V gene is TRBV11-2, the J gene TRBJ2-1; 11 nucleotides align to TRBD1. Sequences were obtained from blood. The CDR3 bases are TGTGCCAGCAGCTTGGTGGGGACAGGGGGAAAGGATGAGCAGTTCTTC. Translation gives CASSLVGTGGKDEQFF.